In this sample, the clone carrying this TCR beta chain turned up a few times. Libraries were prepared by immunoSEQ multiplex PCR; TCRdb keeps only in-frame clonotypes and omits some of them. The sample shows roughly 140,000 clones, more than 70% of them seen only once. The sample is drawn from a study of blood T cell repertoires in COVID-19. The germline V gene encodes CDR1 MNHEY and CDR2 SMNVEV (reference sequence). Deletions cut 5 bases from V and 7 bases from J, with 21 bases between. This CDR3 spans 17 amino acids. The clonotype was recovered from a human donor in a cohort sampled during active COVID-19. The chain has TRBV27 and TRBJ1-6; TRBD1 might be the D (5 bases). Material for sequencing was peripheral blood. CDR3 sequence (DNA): TGTGCCAGCAGTGGAGGGGACCGCCTGATCCCAAATTCACCCCTCCACTTT. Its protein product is CASSGGDRLIPNSPLHF.